This TCR beta chain was found in a study of OX40 agonist ivuxolimab in advanced cancers. General notes on the study: Ivuxolimab was a fully human IgG2 agonistic monoclonal antibody targeting the costimulatory receptor OX40 (CD134). Partial responses occurred in three dose-escalation patients, of whom one had hepatocellular carcinoma and two had cutaneous melanoma. Peripheral TCRbeta sequencing aimed to test whether ivuxolimab altered TCR sequence diversity and caused clonal T-cell expansion. The paper reports the monotherapy dose-escalation portion (N = 52 patients) of the phase I ivuxolimab trial. The dose-escalation cohort was 82.7% male with a mean age of approximately 60 years, ranging from roughly 23 to 90. Among the approximately 54 dose-escalation patients, about 20 had hepatocellular carcinoma, 15 or so melanoma, 9 renal cell carcinoma and 9 head and neck cancer. Intravenous ivuxolimab was administered to patients every 2 weeks at six dose levels: 0.01, 0.1, 0.3, 1.5, 3 and 10 mg/kg. Patients were allowed to have had prior anti-PD-1, anti-PD-L1 or anti-CTLA-4 therapy, and 30% to 50% of the dose-escalation patients had previously received checkpoint inhibitors.

Taken from cysteine to phenylalanine, the CDR3 has 16 residues. Kept here is only the CDR3 DNA, which spans 48 bases and is read in frame from base 1. The junction carries 17 bases between V and J, which are trimmed by 4 bases and 4 bases respectively. CDR1 and CDR2 are read off the germline V gene (reference sequence) as MNHEY and SMNVEV. Broader findings and caveats from the paper: The antigen specificity of the peripheral T cells that underwent clonal expansion was not determined. On average, CD8+ T cells showed more expanded clones than CD4+ T cells after ivuxolimab. Low levels of normalized T-cell clonal expansion were also seen in some patients who did not respond. At doses of 0.1 to 3.0 mg/kg, clonal expansion of both CD4+ and CD8+ blood T cells was observed from baseline to week 6. In the 0.1-3.0 mg/kg groups, partial responders had among the lowest normalized peripheral clonal expansion, particularly in CD8+ T cells.

Patients with autoimmune disease history or receiving systemic immunosuppression were excluded from the trial. Peripheral blood for TCR sequencing was collected from all dose cohorts at baseline, on cycle 4 day 1, and on cycle 7 day 1. Samples came from an open-label, multicenter, first-in-human phase I dose-escalation trial of ivuxolimab. Adults with locally advanced or metastatic melanoma, renal cell carcinoma, hepatocellular carcinoma or head and neck squamous cell carcinoma were enrolled in the trial. Before TCR sequencing, CD4+ and CD8+ T cells were separately sorted from peripheral blood. Genomic DNA was isolated from the sorted cells so that the TCRbeta CDR3 region could be sequenced. The immunoSEQ Assay was used to sequence the TCRbeta CDR3 regions. Imported from immuneACCESS, the table was reduced by TCRdb to in-frame sequences with V and J called. These copies leave out some clones; in studies compared against another copy, an unresolved V gene accounts for under half, and the cause of the remainder is not known. In all, the sample holds approximately 52,000 clones, and more than 75% of those were seen once. The ten largest clones represent 9.5% to 15% of the sample.

Only one count was recorded for this clone. This receptor's antigen is unknown. Per-nucleotide qualities are absent, and no much larger clonotype sits a single base away. The starting material was CD4+ or CD8+ T cells sorted from blood, obtained in a trial of the OX40 agonist ivuxolimab. This sequence uses TRBV27 and TRBJ1-5; the D segment could be TRBD1, given 5 matching bases. The clonotype comes from an adult with an advanced solid tumor such as melanoma, head and neck, liver or kidney cancer. The nucleotide sequence is TGTGCCAGCAGTTCTCTAGGGACGGAGGTTAATCAGCCCCAGCATTTT. This sequence encodes CASSSLGTEVNQPQHF.